The 16 T cell receptor beta chains listed next were all sequenced from one sample in a study of T-cell memory formation after mild COVID-19. TCRdb used MiXCR to reprocess the 5' RACE reads, holding one entry per CDR3 protein. The sample includes about 390,000 distinct CDR3 sequences, 15% to 20% seen only once; the top ten take about a fifth. Sequencing was done on a sample of PBMCs or a T cell subset sorted from them (not recorded which). The receptors originated from a man aged 18-30 years who had mild COVID-19 (a few samples of this study predate the infection). Cell type and time point are not known.

The V call is TRBV5-1, the J call TRBJ1-1; D not resolved. The CDR3 sequence is 15 residues long. CDR1 and CDR2 (germline): SGHRS, YFSETQ. V dropped 5 bases and J dropped 1 base, with 15 bases sitting between them. The CDR3 nucleotides read TGCGCCAGCAGAAGTCCCGGCATAGGGAACACTGAAGCTTTCTTT. Translating it yields CASRSPGIGNTEAFF.

This clonotype was picked up many times. V is TRBV7-3 and J is TRBJ1-5; perhaps TRBD1 as D (5 bases). CDR1 and CDR2 from the germline V gene are SGHTA and FQGTGA. The CDR3 contains 23 residues. With 2 bases removed from V and 2 bases from J, the gap between germline ends came to 34 bases. CDR3 amino acids: CASSLAGEHSQGSRLNGNQPQHF. The DNA for the CDR3 is TGTGCCAGCAGCTTAGCGGGGGAACATAGCCAGGGCAGCCGCTTGAATGGCAATCAGCCCCAGCATTTT.

CDR3 in DNA: TGTGCCACCAGCAGAGGCGGGACCGGGGAGCTGTTTTTT. This encodes CATSRGGTGELFF. The chain combines TRBV15 with TRBJ2-2, with D perhaps matching TRBD2 (5 bases). This CDR3 has 13 residues. The V end lost 1 base, the J end lost 5 bases, and 5 bases lay between the germline ends. Per germline, CDR1 LNHNV and CDR2 YYDKDF (reference sequence).

This chain connects TRBV7-6 to TRBJ2-1; the match to TRBD2 covers 9 bases. The CDR3 runs to 14 residues. The V and J ends lost 5 bases and 8 bases, in that order; junction bases with no gene match: 7. In germline, CDR1 is SGHVS, CDR2 FNYEAQ. CDR3 region: CASSPEERGDEQFF. DNA for the CDR3: TGTGCCAGCAGCCCGGAGGAGCGGGGGGATGAGCAGTTCTTC.

V is TRBV9 and J is TRBJ1-5; D might be TRBD1 (6 bases). Trimming removed 0 bases from V and 5 bases from J, with 12 bases in between. This CDR3 region has 15 residues. In germline, CDR1 is SGDLS, CDR2 YYNGEE. The CDR3 coding sequence is TGTGCCAGCAGCGTAGCGGGTAAGGGGGATCAGCCCCAGCATTTT. Encoded protein: CASSVAGKGDQPQHF.

This chain connects TRBV11-2 to TRBJ2-5; maybe TRBD2 (7 bases). The CDR3 is 15 amino acids. V lost 5 bases and J 2 bases, leaving 15 bases between the germline ends. Germline values: CDR1 SGHAT, CDR2 FQNNGV. The CDR3 bases are TGTGCCAGCAGCCCCAAAGGGGGGGGACAAGAGACCCAGTACTTC. Translating it yields CASSPKGGGQETQYF.

This clonotype was counted a few times. This sequence joins TRBV2 and TRBJ2-7; TRBD1 is a possible D gene (6 bases). V lost 4 bases and J lost 4, with 11 bases in between. Germline CDR1 reads SNHLY; CDR2 reads FYNNEI. This CDR3 region has 13 residues. The CDR3 spells CASSGQAIYEQYF. The CDR3 bases are TGTGCCAGCAGTGGACAGGCGATATACGAGCAGTACTTC.

This clonotype was counted at least ten times. The DNA for the CDR3 is TGTGCCAGCAGCTTAAATCAGGGGGGGGATACGCAGTATTTT. Residues: CASSLNQGGDTQYF. This rearrangement joins TRBV11-2 to TRBJ2-3, with D possibly called TRBD1 or TRBD2 (7 bases each). The germline CDR1 and CDR2 sequences are SGHAT and FQNNGV. This CDR3 spans 14 amino acids. The ends were cut back, 2 bases at V and 6 bases at J, with 12 bases in the middle.

This clonotype was seen a few times. This chain connects TRBV6-5 to TRBJ1-2; D not resolved. The CDR3 is 14 amino acids. Germline-derived CDR1 and CDR2 are MNHEY and SVGAGI. V lost 1 base to trimming and J lost 9 bases, with 15 bases between them. The CDR3 nucleotides read TGTGCCAGCAGTTACTTCGGCCAGCTTCTTAGCTACACCTTC. This gives the protein CASSYFGQLLSYTF.

This chain uses TRBV19 with TRBJ2-2, with 9 bases that match TRBD1. The CDR3 length is 15 residues. Germline-derived CDR1 and CDR2 are LNHDA and SQIVND (reference sequence). The ends lost 3 bases at V and 6 bases at J; junction bases unmatched: 5. The CDR3 nucleotides read TGTGCCAGTAGTATCCGCGGACAGGGGTCCGGGGAGCTGTTTTTT. Its protein is CASSIRGQGSGELFF.

The sample holds many counts of this clonotype. The J gene is TRBJ1-1, the V gene TRBV5-1; D call uncertain. The CDR3 has 14 amino acids. Germline V lookup: CDR1 SGHRS, CDR2 YFSETQ. The V and J ends lost 2 bases and 1 base respectively, with 9 bases between them. CDR3 DNA sequence: TGCGCCAGCAGCTTCTATATGACGAACACTGAAGCTTTCTTT. Translating it yields CASSFYMTNTEAFF.

This clonotype has only a few counts. The rearrangement uses TRBV9 and TRBJ2-7; no firm D call. The germline gives CDR1 SGDLS, CDR2 YYNGEE. Trimming removed 2 bases from V and 7 bases from J, with 16 bases in between. The CDR3 spans 14 residues. This CDR3 is CASSVGPNMGEQYV. The CDR3, as DNA: TGTGCCAGCAGCGTTGGACCGAATATGGGGGAGCAGTACGTC.

The chain combines TRBV6-2 or TRBV6-3 with TRBJ2-3; D is undetermined. The V and J ends lost 6 bases and 2 bases respectively, with 15 bases between them. Germline lookup yields CDR1 MNHEY and CDR2 SVGEGT. This CDR3 contains 15 residues. The CDR3 loop is CASSYDSQSTDTQYF. In nucleotides, the CDR3 is TGTGCCAGCAGCTACGACTCCCAGTCCACAGATACGCAGTATTTT.

J is TRBJ2-7 and V is TRBV20-1, with 11 bases aligning to TRBD1. The germline V gene encodes CDR1 DFQATT and CDR2 SNEGSKA (reference sequence). V trimming: 0 bases; J trimming: 3 bases; junction bases outside the gene matches: 4. This CDR3 has 15 amino acids. CDR3 DNA sequence: TGCAGTGCTAGAGATCCCGGGACAGGGGGCTACGAGCAGTACTTC. As protein: CSARDPGTGGYEQYF.

This clonotype has more than one count but fewer than ten. CDR3 sequence: CSPSGLAGVASYNEQFF. In DNA form, the CDR3 reads TGCAGCCCCTCGGGACTAGCGGGGGTAGCCTCCTACAATGAGCAGTTCTTC. The J gene is TRBJ2-1, the V gene TRBV29-1, with 14 bases lining up with TRBD2. Germline CDR1 SQVTM, CDR2 ANQGSEA. The CDR3 length is 17 residues. The trim removed 8 bases at V and 0 bases at J, leaving 9 bases unmatched.

This clonotype occurred a few times. The chain has TRBV6-6 and TRBJ2-1; 11 nucleotides line up with TRBD2. Germline trimming cut 5 bases from V and 5 bases from J; bases unmatched to any gene: 5. Looked up from germline, CDR1 is MNHNY and CDR2 is SVGAGI (reference sequence). This CDR3 has 15 amino acids. CDR3 region: CASSELAGDNNEQFF. CDR3 coding DNA: TGTGCCAGCAGTGAACTAGCGGGGGACAACAATGAGCAGTTCTTC.